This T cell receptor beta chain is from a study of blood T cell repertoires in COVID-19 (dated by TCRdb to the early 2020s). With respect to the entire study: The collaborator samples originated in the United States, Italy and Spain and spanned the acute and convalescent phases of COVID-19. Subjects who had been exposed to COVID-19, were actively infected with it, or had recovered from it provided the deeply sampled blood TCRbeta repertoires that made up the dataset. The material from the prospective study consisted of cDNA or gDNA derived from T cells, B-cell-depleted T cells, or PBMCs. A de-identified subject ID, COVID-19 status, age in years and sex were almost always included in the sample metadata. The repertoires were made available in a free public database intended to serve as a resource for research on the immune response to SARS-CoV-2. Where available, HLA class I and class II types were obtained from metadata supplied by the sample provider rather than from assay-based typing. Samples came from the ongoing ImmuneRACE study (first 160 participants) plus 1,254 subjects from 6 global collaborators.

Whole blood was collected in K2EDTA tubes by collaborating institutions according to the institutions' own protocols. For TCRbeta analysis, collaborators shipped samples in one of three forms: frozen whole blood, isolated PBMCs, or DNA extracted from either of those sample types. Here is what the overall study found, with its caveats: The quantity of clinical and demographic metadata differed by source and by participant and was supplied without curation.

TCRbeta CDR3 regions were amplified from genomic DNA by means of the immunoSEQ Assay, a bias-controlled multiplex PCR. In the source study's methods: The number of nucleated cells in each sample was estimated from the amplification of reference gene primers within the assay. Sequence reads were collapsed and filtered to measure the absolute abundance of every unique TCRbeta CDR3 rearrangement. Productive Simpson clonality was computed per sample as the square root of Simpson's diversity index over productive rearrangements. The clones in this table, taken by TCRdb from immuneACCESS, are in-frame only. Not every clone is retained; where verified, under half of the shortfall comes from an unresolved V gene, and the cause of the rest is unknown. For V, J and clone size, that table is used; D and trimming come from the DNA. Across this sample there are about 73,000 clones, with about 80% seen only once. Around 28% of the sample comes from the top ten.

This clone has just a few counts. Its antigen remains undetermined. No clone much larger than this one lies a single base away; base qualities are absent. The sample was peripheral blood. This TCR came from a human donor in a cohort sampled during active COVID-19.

The DNA sequence is given as TGTGCCAGCATAGCACAAGAGACCCAGTACTTC. It translates to CASIAQETQYF. The V gene is TRBV2 and the J gene is TRBJ2-5; a confident D gene designation cannot be given. The trim is 7 bases for V and 2 bases for J, with a gap of 5 bases between the germline ends. The CDR3 holds 11 amino acids from the cysteine to the phenylalanine. Left in the record is the CDR3 DNA by itself, 33 bases read in frame from the first base. For CDR1 and CDR2, the germline V gene lists SNHLY and FYNNEI.